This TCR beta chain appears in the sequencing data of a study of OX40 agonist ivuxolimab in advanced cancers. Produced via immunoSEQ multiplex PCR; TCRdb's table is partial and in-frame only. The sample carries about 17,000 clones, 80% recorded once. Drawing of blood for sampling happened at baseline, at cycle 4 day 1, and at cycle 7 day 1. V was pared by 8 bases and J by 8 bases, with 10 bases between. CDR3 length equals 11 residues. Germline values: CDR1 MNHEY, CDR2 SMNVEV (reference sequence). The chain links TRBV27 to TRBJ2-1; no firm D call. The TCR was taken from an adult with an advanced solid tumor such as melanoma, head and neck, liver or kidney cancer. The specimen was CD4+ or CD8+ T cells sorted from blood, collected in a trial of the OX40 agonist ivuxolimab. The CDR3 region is CASSLGDEQFF. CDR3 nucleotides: TGTGCCAGCTCCCTGGGCGATGAGCAGTTCTTC.